Sequencing of this T cell receptor beta chain was carried out in a study of CD8+CD57+ T cells in acquired aplastic anemia. Whole-study findings and limits: Roughly 30 sequences, all CD8+ CDR3, were shared between patients and controls.

Germline V gives CDR1 LNHNV, CDR2 YYDKDF (reference sequence). The CDR3 sequence is 17 residues long. V was pared by 3 bases and J by 3 bases, with 9 bases of the junction left unmatched. This clonotype has only one observation. Its matching antigen is unknown. Both TCR beta VDJ combination and CDR3 sequence profiling were carried out. Genomic DNA was the template for this profiling. TCRdb reprocessed the reads with MiXCR, giving one entry per CDR3 protein. The table has around 230,000 distinct CDR3 sequences, around 60% seen once; the top ten hold 25% to 30%. The chain combines TRBV15 with TRBJ2-3, with 10 bases aligning to TRBD1. Sequences were obtained from sorted CD4+, CD8+, or CD8+CD57+ T cells (not recorded which) from PBMCs. This TCR was sampled from a human donor in good health. In nucleotides, the CDR3 is TGTGCCACCAGCAGTGCTAGACAGGGGGCAGGTACAGATACGCAGTATTTT. Its protein is CATSSARQGAGTDTQYF.